A selection of T cell receptor beta chains follows, all from one sample in a study of shared clonotypes between healthy human individuals. Profiling relied on immunoSEQ multiplex PCR, and the TCRdb table lists in-frame clones only, not all of them. This sample yields about 1.9 million clones, of which 93% are seen a single time; more than 1.5% belongs to the top ten. The specimen was naive CD8+ T cells from PBMCs. The source is a man between 18 and 29 years old in good health. Some clones in this sample may be carry-over from other donors' samples. Each CDR3 is given with its conserved first and last residue. The D gene is left open where the match is weak. Only some rows state a clone size, as once, few, many or a class for expanded clones.

CDR3 length	V gene	clone size	J gene	D gene	CDR3 protein	CDR3 DNA
16	TRBV4-3	.	TRBJ2-3	.	CASSQGVILGSDTQYF	TGCGCCAGCAGCCAAGGAGTGATTTTGGGATCAGATACGCAGTATTTT
18	TRBV27	.	TRBJ2-2	TRBD2	CASSFRLAGGLNTGELFF	TGTGCCAGCAGTTTCCGACTAGCGGGAGGCCTGAACACCGGGGAGCTGTTTTTT
17	TRBV7-2	.	TRBJ1-1	TRBD1	CASTLSRGPNMNTEAFF	TGTGCCAGCACTTTAAGCAGGGGGCCCAACATGAACACTGAAGCTTTCTTT
12	TRBV30	few	TRBJ1-1	.	CAWIQLNTEAFF	TGTGCCTGGATACAGTTGAACACTGAAGCTTTCTTT
15	TRBV19	.	TRBJ2-7	.	CASSLGVGSSYEQYF	TGTGCCAGTAGTTTAGGAGTGGGGAGTTCCTACGAGCAGTACTTC
16	TRBV28	.	TRBJ1-5	TRBD1	CASSLWDREGDQPQHF	TGTGCCAGCAGTTTGTGGGACAGGGAGGGCGATCAGCCCCAGCATTTT
14	TRBV30	.	TRBJ2-7	TRBD1	CAWSVGQGMNEQYF	TGTGCCTGGAGTGTTGGACAGGGGATGAACGAGCAGTACTTC
13	TRBV14	.	TRBJ1-4	.	CASSVGANEKLFF	TGTGCCAGCAGCGTGGGGGCTAATGAAAAACTGTTTTTT
16	TRBV6-1	.	TRBJ2-1	.	CASSELLRGSYNEQFF	TGTGCCAGCAGTGAACTTTTGCGGGGCTCCTACAATGAGCAGTTCTTC
16	TRBV7-9	.	TRBJ2-7	TRBD2	CASSDELGLAIHEQYF	TGTGCCAGCAGCGACGAATTGGGACTAGCGATCCACGAGCAGTACTTC
13	TRBV28	.	TRBJ2-7	.	CASSLGLTYEQYF	TGTGCCAGCAGTCTAGGACTCACCTACGAGCAGTACTTC
12	TRBV25-1	once	TRBJ2-7	.	CASSSGYHEQYF	TGTGCCAGCAGTTCAGGGTACCACGAGCAGTACTTC
13	TRBV7-9	.	TRBJ2-7	.	CASSLALLYEQYF	TGTGCCAGCAGCTTAGCCCTCTTGTACGAGCAGTACTTC
12	TRBV7-8	.	TRBJ2-3	.	CASSLGREAQYF	TGTGCCAGCAGCTTAGGCCGAGAGGCGCAGTATTTT
14	TRBV10-3	.	TRBJ2-7	.	CAISAGTRDYEQYF	TGTGCCATCAGTGCCGGGACACGGGACTACGAGCAGTACTTC
12	TRBV5-4	.	TRBJ2-1	.	CASSSGGNEQFF	TGTGCCAGCAGCTCCGGGGGAAATGAGCAGTTCTTC
13	TRBV7-2	.	TRBJ1-1	.	CASSSRRHTEAFF	TGTGCCAGCAGTTCGCGGCGTCACACTGAAGCTTTCTTT
17	TRBV18	.	TRBJ2-1	.	CASSPVQRVLSYNEQFF	TGTGCCAGCTCACCAGTCCAGCGGGTACTCTCCTACAATGAGCAGTTCTTC
15	TRBV9	once	TRBJ1-5	TRBD1	CASSVGTGYNQPQHF	TGTGCCAGCAGCGTAGGGACAGGCTACAATCAGCCCCAGCATTTT
14	TRBV27	.	TRBJ1-5	.	CASSLRPSNQPQHF	TGTGCCAGCAGTTTACGCCCTAGCAATCAGCCCCAGCATTTT
13	TRBV7-9	.	TRBJ2-1	.	CASSPPIAEIQFF	TGTGCCAGCAGCCCTCCCATAGCGGAGATACAGTTCTTC
12	TRBV5-6	few	TRBJ2-2	.	CASSAGPTELFF	TGTGCCAGCAGCGCCGGACCGACCGAGCTGTTTTTT
18	TRBV28	.	TRBJ1-2	.	CASSLLSSRQIMDYGYTF	TGTGCCAGCAGTTTGTTAAGTTCAAGACAGATTATGGACTATGGCTACACCTTC
16	TRBV5-8	.	TRBJ2-3	.	CASSPPLELSTDTQYF	TGTGCCAGCAGCCCTCCCCTGGAGTTAAGCACAGATACGCAGTATTTT
15	TRBV9	.	TRBJ2-7	TRBD2	CASSVVAGGSYEQYF	TGTGCCAGCAGCGTAGTTGCGGGAGGGTCCTACGAGCAGTACTTC
17	TRBV10-3	.	TRBJ2-1	.	CAISGNAGHTSYNEQFF	TGTGCCATCAGCGGAAATGCGGGACATACCTCCTACAATGAGCAGTTCTTC
14	TRBV28	.	TRBJ2-3	.	CASSLFQGTDTQYF	TGTGCCAGCAGTTTATTCCAGGGGACAGATACGCAGTATTTT
13	TRBV2	.	TRBJ2-7	.	CATRQGGFYEQYF	TGTGCAACCCGACAGGGAGGGTTTTACGAGCAGTACTTC
16	TRBV27	.	TRBJ2-5	TRBD1	CASSHRDRGRAETQYF	TGTGCCAGCAGTCACCGGGACAGGGGAAGGGCAGAGACCCAGTACTTC
13	TRBV5-1	.	TRBJ1-1	.	CASSPRTDTEAFF	TGCGCCAGCAGCCCCAGGACAGACACTGAAGCTTTCTTT
12	TRBV6-5	.	TRBJ2-7	TRBD1	CASGPGGPEQYF	TGTGCCAGCGGGCCAGGGGGCCCCGAGCAGTACTTC
15	TRBV9	.	TRBJ1-1	.	CASSVRVGVNTEAFF	TGTGCCAGCAGCGTACGCGTGGGGGTCAACACTGAAGCTTTCTTT
15	TRBV27	.	TRBJ2-1	TRBD1	CASSSGTGAYNEQFF	TGTGCCAGCAGTTCCGGGACAGGGGCTTACAATGAGCAGTTCTTC
12	TRBV19	few	TRBJ2-2	.	CASLAHTGELFF	TGTGCCAGCCTCGCTCACACCGGGGAGCTGTTTTTT
15	TRBV7-9	.	TRBJ1-1	.	CASSPQVGADTEAFF	TGTGCCAGCAGCCCCCAGGTAGGGGCGGACACTGAAGCTTTCTTT
15	TRBV27	once	TRBJ2-7	TRBD2	CASSLGQRGYYEQYF	TGTGCCAGCAGTTTAGGGCAGCGGGGGTACTACGAGCAGTACTTC
15	TRBV9	.	TRBJ2-7	TRBD2	CASSPFSGSAYEQYF	TGTGCCAGCAGCCCTTTTAGCGGGAGCGCCTACGAGCAGTACTTC
11	TRBV29-1	.	TRBJ2-7	.	CSGWDGYEQYF	TGCAGCGGATGGGACGGCTACGAGCAGTACTTC
13	TRBV29-1	.	TRBJ2-7	TRBD1	CSARQGAPSEQYF	TGCAGCGCCCGACAGGGGGCGCCGTCCGAGCAGTACTTC
16	TRBV28	.	TRBJ2-7	TRBD2	CASSLWGRREGYEQYF	TGTGCCAGCAGTTTATGGGGGAGACGGGAGGGTTACGAGCAGTACTTC
15	TRBV11-2	once	TRBJ2-7	.	CASSAPRDGGYEQYF	TGTGCCAGCAGCGCCCCCCGGGACGGGGGTTACGAGCAGTACTTC
15	TRBV7-8	.	TRBJ1-2	.	CASSNPGPKTYGYTF	TGTGCCAGCAGCAATCCGGGACCGAAGACCTATGGCTACACCTTC
14	TRBV7-9	.	TRBJ1-4	.	CASSSPKANEKLFF	TGTGCCAGCAGCTCCCCAAAGGCAAATGAAAAACTGTTTTTT